This TCR beta chain was recorded in a study of blood T cell repertoires in COVID-19. Study details: There were acute and convalescent COVID-19 samples, and they came from the United States, Italy and Spain. Sources were T cells, B-cell-depleted T cells, or PBMCs; the material itself was cDNA or gDNA.

As processed by the authors: For nucleated cells, counts were estimated from reference gene primer amplification. Here immunoSEQ multiplex PCR was the method, and the copy in TCRdb shows in-frame clones only, minus some. That table is the source of V, J and clone size, and D and trimming were worked out from the DNA. Among about 240,000 clones listed, just under 85% were seen once. The CDR3 is 15 amino acids. The germline V gene encodes CDR1 KGHDR and CDR2 SFDVKD. V was cut by 3 bases and J by 6 bases, with 16 bases left in between. This receptor was identified in an elderly woman with acute or convalescent COVID-19. What was sequenced was peripheral blood. This chain links TRBV24-1 with TRBJ1-2; D is possibly TRBD1 (6 bases). The CDR3 region has the DNA TGTGCCACCAGTGATCCGCATGGGGGCAAGGATGGCTACACCTTC. The encoded protein is CATSDPHGGKDGYTF.